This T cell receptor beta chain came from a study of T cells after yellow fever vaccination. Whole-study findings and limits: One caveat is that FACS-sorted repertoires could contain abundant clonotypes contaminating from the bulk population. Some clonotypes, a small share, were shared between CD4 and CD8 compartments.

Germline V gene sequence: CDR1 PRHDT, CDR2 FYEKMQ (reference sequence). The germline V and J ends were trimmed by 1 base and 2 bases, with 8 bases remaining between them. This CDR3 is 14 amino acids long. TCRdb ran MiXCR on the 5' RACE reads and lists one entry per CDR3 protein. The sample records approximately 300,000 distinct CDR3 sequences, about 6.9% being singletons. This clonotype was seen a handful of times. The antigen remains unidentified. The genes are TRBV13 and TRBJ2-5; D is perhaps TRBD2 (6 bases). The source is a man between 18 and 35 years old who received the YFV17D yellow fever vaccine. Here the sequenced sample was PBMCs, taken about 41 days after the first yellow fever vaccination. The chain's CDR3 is CASSLDAGQETQYF. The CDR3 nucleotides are TGTGCCAGCAGCTTAGATGCGGGGCAAGAGACCCAGTACTTC.